This TCR beta chain comes out of a study of blood T cell repertoires in COVID-19. Study in general: In each case, the material was cDNA or gDNA derived from T cells, B-cell-depleted T cells, or PBMCs.

Original data processing: Scientists estimated how many nucleated cells there were by amplifying reference gene primers. Profiling relied on immunoSEQ multiplex PCR, and the TCRdb table lists in-frame clones only, not all of them. That table is the source of V, J and clone size, and D and trimming were worked out from the DNA. The table includes 250,000 to 300,000 clones, around 83% detected once. The CDR3 sequence is 15 residues long. With 1 base clipped from V and 8 bases from J, the junction kept 7 bases outside the gene matches. Germline V gene lookup returns CDR1 SEHNR and CDR2 FQNEAQ (reference sequence).

This sequence was found in a man aged 18-30 years with active or convalescent COVID-19. Sequenced: peripheral blood. The chain has TRBV7-9 and TRBJ1-5; 8 bases align to TRBD1. DNA of the CDR3: TGTGCCAGCAGCTTAGTCGGGACAGGCCCGGAGCCCCAGCATTTT. Amino acid sequence: CASSLVGTGPEPQHF.